This is a list of T cell receptor beta chains from one sample in a study of PD-L1 blockade in urothelial cancer. Clones were sequenced by immunoSEQ multiplex PCR, and TCRdb holds only the in-frame ones, with some missing. The sample holds about 43,000 clones, approximately 90% seen once. This specimen consisted of PBMCs, obtained around atezolizumab (anti-PD-L1) treatment. Receptor source: a woman aged 55-75 years with urothelial cancer. The CDR3 runs from the conserved cysteine through the conserved F or W. The D gene is left open where the match is weak. Clone sizes are given selectively: once, few, many, or a class where the clone is expanded.

V gene	J gene	clone size	D gene	CDR3 DNA	CDR3 protein
TRBV5-8	TRBJ2-1	.	.	TGTGCCAGCAGCTTGCAGTCCAACTCCTACAATGAGCAGTTCTTC	CASSLQSNSYNEQFF
TRBV7-2	TRBJ2-1	.	.	TGTGCCAGCAGCTTATCTACAGGGATCAGCAATGAGCAGTTCTTC	CASSLSTGISNEQFF
TRBV7-2	TRBJ1-5	.	.	TGTGCCAGCAGCTTAGACGGGAAGCCCCAGCATTTT	CASSLDGKPQHF
TRBV7-8	TRBJ1-5	.	TRBD1	TGTGCCAGCAGCTCCCATCGGGACAGGGGATTTCGTCAGCCCCAGCATTTT	CASSSHRDRGFRQPQHF
TRBV5-1	TRBJ2-1	.	TRBD2	TGCGCCAGCAGCTTTGGACTAGCGGGAGGGTACTACTCCTACAATGAGCAGTTCTTC	CASSFGLAGGYYSYNEQFF
TRBV5-6	TRBJ2-7	.	TRBD1	TGTGCCAGCAGCCGGGACAGCGAGCAGTACTTC	CASSRDSEQYF
TRBV4-1	TRBJ2-7	once	TRBD1	TGCGCCAGCAGCCAAGTTTGGACAGGGCGGTACGAGCAGTACTTC	CASSQVWTGRYEQYF
TRBV7-3	TRBJ2-2	.	TRBD1	TGTGCCAGCAGCCCTCAGCGGACAGGGCTCGCCGGGGAGCTGTTTTTT	CASSPQRTGLAGELFF
TRBV7-2	TRBJ2-7	.	.	TGTGCCAGCAGATTCCTGGGAGGGGGGGACGAGCAGTACTTC	CASRFLGGGDEQYF
TRBV5-4	TRBJ1-1	.	.	TGTGCCAGCGGAACAGTGAACACTGAAGCTTTCTTT	CASGTVNTEAFF
TRBV2	TRBJ1-2	.	.	TGTGCCAGCCCGGACAGATTATATGGCTACACCTTC	CASPDRLYGYTF
TRBV5-1	TRBJ2-7	medium-sized	TRBD1	TGCGCCAGCAGCTTGGGTCGGGACAGGGTTAACGAGCAGTACTTC	CASSLGRDRVNEQYF
TRBV4-2	TRBJ2-3	once	TRBD2	TGTGCCAGCAGCGCCGGGGGCGCGGGGGGGGTAGATACGCAGTATTTT	CASSAGGAGGVDTQYF
TRBV2	TRBJ2-7	.	TRBD2	TGTGCCAGCAGTGCCTCACTAGCGGCGAGCTCCTACGAGCAGTACTTC	CASSASLAASSYEQYF
TRBV28	TRBJ1-1	.	TRBD1	TGTGCCAGCAGTCGCCAGGGGGATTGGGCTGAAGCTTTCTTT	CASSRQGDWAEAFF
TRBV18	TRBJ1-5	.	TRBD1	TGTGCCAGCTCAACTGGACAGGGGGCTAATCAGCCCCAGCATTTT	CASSTGQGANQPQHF
TRBV11-2	TRBJ2-7	.	TRBD1	TGTGCCAGCAGCTTAGGCAGGACAGGGGGGACCGAGCAGTACTTC	CASSLGRTGGTEQYF
TRBV4-1	TRBJ2-7	.	TRBD2	TGCGCCAGCAGCCACTACCAAGGACTAGCGGGAGTAAACGAGCAGTACTTC	CASSHYQGLAGVNEQYF
TRBV27	TRBJ2-7	once	.	TGTGCCAGCAGGAAACCGGGATCCGCATCCGAGCAGTACTTC	CASRKPGSASEQYF
TRBV10-3	TRBJ2-7	.	TRBD1	TGTGCCATCAGACTGACAGGGGTGTCCTCCTACGAGCAGTACTTC	CAIRLTGVSSYEQYF
TRBV28	TRBJ2-7	.	TRBD1	TGTGCCAGCAATCGACAGGGGAAGCACGAGCAGTACTTC	CASNRQGKHEQYF
TRBV19	TRBJ2-7	.	TRBD1	TGTGCCAGTAGTATGGGAAGGGGGCGAAGCTCCTACGAGCAGTACTTC	CASSMGRGRSSYEQYF
TRBV5-1	TRBJ2-3	.	TRBD2	TGCGCCAGCAGCGGACCGGGACTACGCACAGATACGCAGTATTTT	CASSGPGLRTDTQYF
TRBV6-5	TRBJ1-2	.	.	TGTGCCAGCAGCCCCGTCGGGGGGCCGGGCTATGGCTACACCTTC	CASSPVGGPGYGYTF
TRBV28	TRBJ2-7	.	.	TGTGCCTGCAACGGGAACCCACGGAGGGAGCAGTACTTC	CACNGNPRREQYF
TRBV10-3	TRBJ2-1	.	.	TGTGCCATCAGTGAGTCGATCCTAGCGTCAGACGGTGAGCAGTTCTTC	CAISESILASDGEQFF